The T cell receptor beta chain described here comes from a study of shared clonotypes between healthy human individuals. Overall study: For every donor, three CD4 naive, three CD4 memory, two CD8 naive and one CD8 memory plates were used.

Trimming shortened V by 7 bases and J by 1 base, and 16 bases separated the two germline ends. CDR3 size: 15 residues. Germline lookup yields CDR1 MDHEN and CDR2 SYDVKM. This clone was observed a few times. Its antigen is currently unknown. Study-level points and caveats: Researchers sampled only blood; tissue repertoires likely differ.

Sorted-subset replicate PCRs used approximately 180 ng of genomic DNA. This amount corresponded to some 32,000 T cell genomes. Clones were read by immunoSEQ multiplex PCR, and TCRdb kept only the in-frame ones, dropping some. The table records over 850,000 clones, roughly 74% of them present only once. Naive CD4+ cells were CD45RA-selected; the remaining cells were memory. Sequencing input: memory CD4+ T cells from PBMCs. The subset: CD45RA-negative fraction. This chain joins TRBV28 and TRBJ1-1; possible D gene TRBD1, 6 bases. This TCR was recovered from a man aged 18 to 29 in good health. Some clones in this sample may be carry-over from other donors' samples. CDR3 in amino acids: CASILVWGQNTEAFF. Here the CDR3 DNA reads TGTGCCAGCATCTTGGTTTGGGGGCAGAACACTGAAGCTTTCTTT.